This T cell receptor (beta chain) was retrieved from a study of blood T cell repertoires in COVID-19. CDR1 is SNHLY and CDR2 is FYNNEI in the germline V gene. This CDR3 has 15 residues. V gave up 5 bases and J gave up 0 bases; unmatched junction bases: 4. In this sample, this clone turned up a few times. The table came from immunoSEQ multiplex PCR; TCRdb's copy has only in-frame clones and leaves some out. The table includes over 200,000 clones, roughly 85% detected once. This TCR was sampled from a man aged 30-40 years who had recovered from COVID-19. J is TRBJ2-3 and V is TRBV2; 8 bases agree with TRBD2. The specimen was PBMCs or T cells enriched from blood (not recorded which). DNA of the CDR3: TGTGCCAGCAGTCGTAGCGGGGTAAGCACAGATACGCAGTATTTT. Translating gives CASSRSGVSTDTQYF. Looking up the rest from reference TRBV2 and TRBJ2-3 gives the full variable domain: EPEVTQTPSHQVTQMGQEVILRCVPISNHLYFYWYRQILGQKVEFLVSFYNNEISEKSEIFDDQFSVERPDGSNFTLKIRSTKLEDSAMYFCASSRSGVSTDTQYFGPGTRLTVL.